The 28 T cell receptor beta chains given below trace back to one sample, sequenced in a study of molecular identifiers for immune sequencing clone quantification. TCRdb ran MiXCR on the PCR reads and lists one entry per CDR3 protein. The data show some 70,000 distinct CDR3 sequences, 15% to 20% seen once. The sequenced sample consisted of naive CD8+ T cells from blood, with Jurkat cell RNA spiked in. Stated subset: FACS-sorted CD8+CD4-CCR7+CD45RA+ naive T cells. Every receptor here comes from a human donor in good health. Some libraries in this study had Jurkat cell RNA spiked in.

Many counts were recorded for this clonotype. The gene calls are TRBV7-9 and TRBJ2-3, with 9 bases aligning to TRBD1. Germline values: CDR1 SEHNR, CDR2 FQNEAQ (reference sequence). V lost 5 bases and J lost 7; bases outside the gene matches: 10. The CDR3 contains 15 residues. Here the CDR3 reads CASSVRDRDPYTQYF. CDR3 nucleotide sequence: TGTGCCAGCAGCGTCCGGGACAGGGACCCTTATACGCAGTATTTT.

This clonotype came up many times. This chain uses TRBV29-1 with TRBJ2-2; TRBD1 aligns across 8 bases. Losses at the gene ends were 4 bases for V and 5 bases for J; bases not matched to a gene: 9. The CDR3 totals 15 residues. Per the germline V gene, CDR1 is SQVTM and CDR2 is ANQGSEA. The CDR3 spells CSVVPRGLETGELFF. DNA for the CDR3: TGCAGCGTTGTTCCCAGGGGGCTGGAGACCGGGGAGCTGTTTTTT.

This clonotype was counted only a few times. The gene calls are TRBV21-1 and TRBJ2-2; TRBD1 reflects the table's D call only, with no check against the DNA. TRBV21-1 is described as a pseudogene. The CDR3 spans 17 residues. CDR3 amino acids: CASNQNHGTGGHRGAVF. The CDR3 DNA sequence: TGTGCCAGCAACCAAAACCACGGGACAGGGGGACACCGGGGAGCTGTTTTT.

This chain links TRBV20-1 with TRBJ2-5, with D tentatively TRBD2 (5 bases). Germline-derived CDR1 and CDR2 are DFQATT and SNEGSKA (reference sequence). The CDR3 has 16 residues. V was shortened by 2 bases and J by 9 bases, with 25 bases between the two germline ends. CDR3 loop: CSARTLASATKEAQYF. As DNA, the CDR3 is TGCAGTGCTAGAACTCTCGCGTCCGCTACTAAGGAGGCCCAGTACTTC.

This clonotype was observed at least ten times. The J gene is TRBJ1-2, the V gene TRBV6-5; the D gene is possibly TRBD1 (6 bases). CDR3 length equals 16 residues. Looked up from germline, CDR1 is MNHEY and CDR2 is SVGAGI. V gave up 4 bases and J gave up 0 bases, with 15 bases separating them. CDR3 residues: CASSSDQGPPNYGYTF. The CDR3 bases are TGTGCCAGCAGTTCCGACCAGGGGCCTCCTAACTATGGCTACACCTTC.

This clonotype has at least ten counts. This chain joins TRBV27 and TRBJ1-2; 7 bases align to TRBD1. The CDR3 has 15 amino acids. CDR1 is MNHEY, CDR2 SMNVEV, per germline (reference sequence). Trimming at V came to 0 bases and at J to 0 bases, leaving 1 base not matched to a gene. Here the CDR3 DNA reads TGTGCCAGCAGTTTATCCGGGACAGCTAACTATGGCTACACCTTC. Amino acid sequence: CASSLSGTANYGYTF.

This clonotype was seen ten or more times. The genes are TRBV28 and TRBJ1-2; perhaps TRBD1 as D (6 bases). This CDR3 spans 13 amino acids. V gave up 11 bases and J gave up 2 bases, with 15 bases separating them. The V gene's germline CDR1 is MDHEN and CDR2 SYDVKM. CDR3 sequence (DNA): TGTGCCTGCATCGGGACACAGAACTATGGCTACACCTTC. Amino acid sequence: CACIGTQNYGYTF.

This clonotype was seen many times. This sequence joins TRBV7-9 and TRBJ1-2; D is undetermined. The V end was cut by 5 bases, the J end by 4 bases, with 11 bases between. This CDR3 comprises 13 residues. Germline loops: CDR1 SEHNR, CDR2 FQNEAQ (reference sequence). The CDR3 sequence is CASSPRLIYGYTF. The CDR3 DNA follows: TGTGCCAGCAGCCCAAGACTTATCTATGGCTACACCTTC.

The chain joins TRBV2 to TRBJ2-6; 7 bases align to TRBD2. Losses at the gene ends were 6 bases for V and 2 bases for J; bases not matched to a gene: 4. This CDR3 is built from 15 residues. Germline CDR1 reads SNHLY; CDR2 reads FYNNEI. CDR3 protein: CASSWAGAGANVLTF. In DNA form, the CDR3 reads TGTGCCAGCAGCTGGGCGGGGGCTGGGGCCAACGTCCTGACTTTC.

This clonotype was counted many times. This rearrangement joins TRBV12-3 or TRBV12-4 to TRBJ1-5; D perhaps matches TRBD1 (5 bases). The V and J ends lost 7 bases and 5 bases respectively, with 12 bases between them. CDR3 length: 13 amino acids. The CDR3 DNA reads TGTGCCAGCACCGTTGACAGAGATCAGCCCCAGCATTTT. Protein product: CASTVDRDQPQHF.

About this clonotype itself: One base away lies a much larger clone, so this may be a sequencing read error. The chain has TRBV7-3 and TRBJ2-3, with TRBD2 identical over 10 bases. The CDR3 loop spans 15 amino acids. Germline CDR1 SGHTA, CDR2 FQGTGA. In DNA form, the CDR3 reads TGTGCCAGCAGCTCCACTAGCGGGGCCACAGGTACGCAGTATTTT. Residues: CASSSTSGATGTQYF.

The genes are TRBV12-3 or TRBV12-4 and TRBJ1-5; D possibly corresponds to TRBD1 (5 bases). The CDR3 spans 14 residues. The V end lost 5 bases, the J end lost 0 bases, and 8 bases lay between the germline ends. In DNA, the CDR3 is TGTGCCAGCAGTGGGACGGTTAGCAATCAGCCCCAGCATTTT. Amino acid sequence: CASSGTVSNQPQHF.

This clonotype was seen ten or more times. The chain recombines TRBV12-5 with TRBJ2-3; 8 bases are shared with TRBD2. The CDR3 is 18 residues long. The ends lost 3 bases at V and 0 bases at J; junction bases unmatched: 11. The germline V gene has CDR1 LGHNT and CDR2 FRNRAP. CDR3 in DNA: TGTGCTAGTGGTTTTTTTGCAGTCGGGGGGGCCAGCACAGATACGCAGTATTTT. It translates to CASGFFAVGGASTDTQYF.

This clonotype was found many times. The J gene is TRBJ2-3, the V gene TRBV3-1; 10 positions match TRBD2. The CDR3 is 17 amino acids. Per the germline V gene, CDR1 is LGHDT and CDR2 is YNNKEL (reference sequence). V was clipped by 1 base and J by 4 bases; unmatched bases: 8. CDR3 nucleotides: TGTGCCAGCAGCCAAGCCGCTAGCGGGAGTGGTTCAGATACGCAGTATTTT. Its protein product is CASSQAASGSGSDTQYF.

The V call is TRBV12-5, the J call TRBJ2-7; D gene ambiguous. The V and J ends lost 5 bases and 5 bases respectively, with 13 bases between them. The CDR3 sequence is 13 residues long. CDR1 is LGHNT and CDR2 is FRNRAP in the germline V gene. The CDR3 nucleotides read TGTGCTAGTGGTACCCCCGAGTCCCACGAGCAGTACTTC. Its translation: CASGTPESHEQYF.

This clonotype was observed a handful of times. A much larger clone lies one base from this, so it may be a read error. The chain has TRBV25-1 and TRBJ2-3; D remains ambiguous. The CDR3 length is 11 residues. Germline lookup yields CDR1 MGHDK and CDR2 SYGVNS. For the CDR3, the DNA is TGTGCCAGCAAGGCCGGCGATACGCGGTATTTT. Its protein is CASKAGDTRYF.

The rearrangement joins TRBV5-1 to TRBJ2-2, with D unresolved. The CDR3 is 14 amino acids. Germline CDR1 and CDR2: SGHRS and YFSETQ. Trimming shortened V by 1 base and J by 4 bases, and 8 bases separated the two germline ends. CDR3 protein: CASSLISVTGELFF. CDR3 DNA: TGCGCCAGCAGCTTGATCTCCGTCACCGGGGAGCTGTTTTTT.

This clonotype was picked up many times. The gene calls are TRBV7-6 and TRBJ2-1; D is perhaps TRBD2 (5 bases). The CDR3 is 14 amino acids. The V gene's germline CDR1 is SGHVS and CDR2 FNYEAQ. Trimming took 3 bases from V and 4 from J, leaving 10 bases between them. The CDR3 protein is CASSFLRDYNEQFF. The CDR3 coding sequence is TGTGCCAGCAGCTTTTTGAGGGATTACAATGAGCAGTTCTTC.

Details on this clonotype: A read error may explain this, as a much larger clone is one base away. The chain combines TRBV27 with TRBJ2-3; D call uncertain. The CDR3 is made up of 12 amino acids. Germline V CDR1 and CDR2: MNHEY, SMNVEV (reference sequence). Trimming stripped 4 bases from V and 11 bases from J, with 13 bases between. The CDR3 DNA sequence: TGTGCCAGCAGTTCTCAACAACATATGCAGTATTTT. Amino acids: CASSSQQHMQYF.

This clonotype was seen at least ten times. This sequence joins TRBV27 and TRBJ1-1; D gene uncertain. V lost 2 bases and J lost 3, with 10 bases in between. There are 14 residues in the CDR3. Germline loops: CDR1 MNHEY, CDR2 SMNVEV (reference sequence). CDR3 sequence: CASSLGGLYTEAFF. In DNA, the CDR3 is TGTGCCAGCAGTTTAGGCGGGTTATACACTGAAGCTTTCTTT.

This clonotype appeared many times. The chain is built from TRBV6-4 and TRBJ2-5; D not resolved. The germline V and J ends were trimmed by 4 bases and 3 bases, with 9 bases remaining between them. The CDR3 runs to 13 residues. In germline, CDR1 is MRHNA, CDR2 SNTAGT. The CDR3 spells CASSVSEKETQYF. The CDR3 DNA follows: TGTGCCAGCAGTGTGAGCGAAAAAGAGACCCAGTACTTC.

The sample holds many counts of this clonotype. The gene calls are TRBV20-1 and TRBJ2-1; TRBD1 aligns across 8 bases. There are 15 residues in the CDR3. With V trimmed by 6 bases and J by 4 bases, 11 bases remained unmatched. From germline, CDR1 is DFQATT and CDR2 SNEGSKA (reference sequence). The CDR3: CSAPEQGVGYNEQFF. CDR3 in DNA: TGCAGTGCACCGGAACAGGGGGTCGGGTACAATGAGCAGTTCTTC.

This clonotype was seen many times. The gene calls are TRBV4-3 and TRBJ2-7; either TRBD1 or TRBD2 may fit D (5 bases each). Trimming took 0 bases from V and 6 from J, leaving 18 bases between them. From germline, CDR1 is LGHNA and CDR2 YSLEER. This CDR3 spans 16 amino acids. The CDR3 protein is CASSQDDRGGSGEQYF. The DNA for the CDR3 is TGCGCCAGCAGCCAAGATGATCGGGGCGGATCGGGCGAGCAGTACTTC.

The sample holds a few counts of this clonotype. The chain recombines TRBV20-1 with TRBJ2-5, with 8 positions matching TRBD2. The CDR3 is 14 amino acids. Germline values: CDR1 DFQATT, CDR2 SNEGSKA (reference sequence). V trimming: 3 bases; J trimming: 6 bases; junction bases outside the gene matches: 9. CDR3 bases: TGCAGTGCTAGCCCGGGACTAGTTGAACAGACCCAGTACTTC. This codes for CSASPGLVEQTQYF.

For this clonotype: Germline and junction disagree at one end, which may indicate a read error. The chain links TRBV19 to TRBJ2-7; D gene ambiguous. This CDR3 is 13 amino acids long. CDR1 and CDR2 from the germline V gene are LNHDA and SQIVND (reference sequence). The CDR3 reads CASSLDGSYGQYF. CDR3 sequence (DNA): TGTGCCAGTAGTCTGGACGGATCCTACGGGCAGTACTTC.

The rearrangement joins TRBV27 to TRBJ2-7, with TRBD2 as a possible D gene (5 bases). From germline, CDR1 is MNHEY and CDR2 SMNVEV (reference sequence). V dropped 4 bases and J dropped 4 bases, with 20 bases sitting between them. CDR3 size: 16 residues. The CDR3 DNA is TGTGCCAGCAGTTCCTCCTCCGGGGATTTCCAATACGAGCAGTACTTC. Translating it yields CASSSSSGDFQYEQYF.

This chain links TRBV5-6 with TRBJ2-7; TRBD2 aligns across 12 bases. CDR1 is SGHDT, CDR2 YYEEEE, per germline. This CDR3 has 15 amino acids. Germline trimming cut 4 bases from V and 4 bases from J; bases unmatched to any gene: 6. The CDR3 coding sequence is TGTGCCAGCAGCGGAACTAGCGGGAGGATATACGAGCAGTACTTC. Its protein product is CASSGTSGRIYEQYF.

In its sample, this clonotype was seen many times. Here the CDR3 DNA reads TGTGCCAGCAGCTTTGCGGGAGACGATTACTACGAGCAGTACTTC. It encodes CASSFAGDDYYEQYF. The rearrangement links TRBV7-9 to TRBJ2-7; 7 bases align to TRBD2. Trimming cost V 3 bases and J 3 bases; bases outside gene matches: 8. The CDR3 loop spans 15 amino acids. The V gene's germline CDR1 is SEHNR and CDR2 FQNEAQ (reference sequence).